These 23 T cell receptor beta chains share one sample of origin, sequenced in a study of blood T cells in healthy people across ages. A J-beta primer mix and a sample-barcoded 5' primer were used in a second PCR of about 7 to 12 cycles. TCRdb reanalysed the 5' RACE reads using MiXCR and keeps one entry per CDR3 protein. The table includes hundreds of thousands of distinct CDR3 sequences, roughly 50% detected once. The sequencing input was blood. The receptors derive from a man aged 60 to 75 in good health.

Only one count was recorded for this clonotype. V is TRBV10-3 and J is TRBJ2-7, with no clear D. V was pared by 4 bases and J by 3 bases, with 13 bases between. Per the germline V gene, CDR1 is ENHRY and CDR2 is SYGVKD. The CDR3 has 14 amino acids. In nucleotides, the CDR3 is TGTGCCATCAGTGCGGGTCGCCTGAGCTACGAGCAGTACTTC. Amino acid sequence: CAISAGRLSYEQYF.

V is TRBV6-2 or TRBV6-3 and J is TRBJ2-6, with 8 nucleotides matching TRBD2. Germline V gene data show CDR1 as MNHEY and CDR2 as SVGEGT. The CDR3 is 18 amino acids. The V segment lost 5 bases and the J segment 0 bases; nucleotides outside the gene matches: 9. The CDR3 DNA is TGTGCCAGCAGTCCCCACTTAGCGGGAACCTCTGGGGCCAACGTCCTGACTTTC. Translating gives CASSPHLAGTSGANVLTF.

With respect to this clonotype: A junction end diverges from the germline sequence, so it may reflect a read error. The rearrangement uses TRBV7-9 and TRBJ2-5; TRBD2 matches 7 bases. The CDR3 has 14 amino acids. From germline, CDR1 is SEHNR and CDR2 FQNEAQ (reference sequence). The CDR3 sequence: CASSPRDYQETRYF. CDR3 in DNA: TGTGCCAGCAGTCCCCGGGACTACCAAGAGACCCGGTACTTC.

V gene TRBV5-4 combines with J gene TRBJ1-1; D ambiguous. V dropped 1 base and J dropped 1 base, with 8 bases sitting between them. Germline CDR1 and CDR2: SGHNT and YYREEE (reference sequence). The CDR3 extends over 14 amino acids. The CDR3 DNA reads TGTGCCAGCAGCTTGACAGTTTCGAACACTGAAGCTTTCTTT. Amino acid sequence: CASSLTVSNTEAFF.

V is TRBV11-2 and J is TRBJ1-2; D remains ambiguous. The CDR3 totals 15 residues. Germline CDR1 SGHAT, CDR2 FQNNGV. Between the trimmed V and J ends, which lost 1 base and 5 bases, there was a span of 14 bases. Written as DNA, the CDR3 is TGTGCCAGCAGCTTAGGTCTTGCAGCCGCGTATGGCTACACCTTC. It is translated as CASSLGLAAAYGYTF.

This chain links TRBV12-3 or TRBV12-4 with TRBJ2-1; 8 bases map to TRBD2. V was clipped by 3 bases and J by 6 bases; unmatched bases: 7. CDR3 length equals 15 residues. This chain's CDR3 is CASSFPAGVVNEQFF. CDR3 coding DNA: TGTGCCAGCAGTTTCCCAGCGGGGGTGGTCAATGAGCAGTTCTTC.

The chain carries TRBV5-1 and TRBJ1-6; 8 bases line up with TRBD1. Germline CDR1 and CDR2: SGHRS and YFSETQ. With 0 bases clipped from V and 7 bases from J, the junction kept 3 bases outside the gene matches. CDR3 length equals 15 residues. The CDR3 loop is CASSLAGGENSPLHF. For the CDR3, the DNA is TGCGCCAGCAGCTTGGCAGGGGGCGAAAATTCACCCCTCCACTTT.

The chain employs TRBV6-4 and TRBJ2-1; 11 nucleotides line up with TRBD1. The germline V gene encodes CDR1 MRHNA and CDR2 SNTAGT. The CDR3 totals 14 residues. The junction had 8 bases not matched to a gene; V was cut back by 6 bases and J by 10 bases. The CDR3 DNA is TGTGCCAGCAGACCCGGACAGGGGGCGAGGGAGCAGTTCTTC. Encoded protein: CASRPGQGAREQFF.

The chain couples TRBV29-1 to TRBJ2-1; D is possibly TRBD1 (7 bases). Germline CDR1 SQVTM, CDR2 ANQGSEA. Trimming removed 4 bases from V and 9 bases from J, with 19 bases in between. The CDR3 runs to 14 residues. The CDR3 DNA is TGCAGCGTTGCAACTCAGTCAGGGGGGTTTGAGCAGTTCTTC. It specifies CSVATQSGGFEQFF.

This clonotype was counted only a few times. The gene calls are TRBV4-2 and TRBJ2-7, with 7 bases matching TRBD1. CDR1 is LGHNA and CDR2 is YNFKEQ in the germline V gene. V dropped 0 bases and J dropped 5; count of bases not matched to a gene: 10. The CDR3 is 16 residues long. The CDR3 spells CASSQDRGPPGDEQYF. CDR3 nucleotide sequence: TGTGCCAGCAGCCAAGATAGGGGGCCCCCAGGGGACGAGCAGTACTTC.

The chain recombines TRBV6-1 with TRBJ2-7; D perhaps matches TRBD2 (6 bases). CDR1 is MNHNS, CDR2 SASEGT, per germline. The V end lost 0 bases, the J end lost 2 bases, and 8 bases lay between the germline ends. There are 14 residues in the CDR3. The CDR3 nucleotides read TGTGCCAGCAGTGAAGCTGGAGGGCCCTACGAGCAGTACTTC. Its translation is CASSEAGGPYEQYF.

The chain combines TRBV4-1 with TRBJ2-1; tentative D call: TRBD1 (6 bases). Between the trimmed V and J ends, which lost 0 bases and 10 bases, there was a span of 19 bases. CDR1 is MGHRA and CDR2 is YSYEKL in the germline V gene. The CDR3 length is 16 residues. The CDR3 reads CASSQDQGTGKGEQFF. The DNA for the CDR3 is TGCGCCAGCAGCCAAGATCAGGGGACCGGAAAGGGGGAGCAGTTCTTC.

Note on this clonotype: One end of the junction varies from germline; a read error may be responsible. The rearrangement links TRBV9 to TRBJ1-6; 7 bases are a match to TRBD1. From germline, CDR1 is SGDLS and CDR2 YYNGEE. CDR3 size: 15 residues. CDR3: CAGSGSTGSNSPLHF. The DNA of the CDR3 is TGTGCCGGCAGCGGTTCGACAGGGTCAAATTCACCCCTCCACTTT.

The J gene is TRBJ1-2, the V gene TRBV13; D unclear. Germline lookup yields CDR1 PRHDT and CDR2 FYEKMQ (reference sequence). The V gene lost 1 base and the J gene lost 6 bases, with 6 bases spanning the gap. The CDR3 covers 12 residues. The CDR3 region has the DNA TGTGCCAGCAGCTTAGTGAGGGATGGCTACACCTTC. This translates into CASSLVRDGYTF.

This clonotype was counted a few times. CDR3 amino acids: CASSHSAAGGYGYTF. CDR3 sequence (DNA): TGTGCCAGCAGCCACTCCGCGGCCGGGGGCTATGGCTACACCTTC. V gene TRBV3-1 combines with J gene TRBJ1-2; maybe TRBD1 (5 bases). Deletions cut 3 bases from V and 4 bases from J, with 15 bases between. Germline values: CDR1 LGHDT, CDR2 YNNKEL (reference sequence). The CDR3 is made up of 15 amino acids.

This clonotype was found once. The chain uses TRBV5-1 and TRBJ1-5; possibly TRBD1 for D (6 bases). Trimming took off 3 bases at V and 5 bases at J, with 15 bases between the two ends. The germline V gene has CDR1 SGHRS and CDR2 YFSETQ. The CDR3 covers 15 residues. The CDR3 DNA reads TGCGCCAGCAGCTCCGACCCAGGGGTTGATCAGCCCCAGCATTTT. This encodes CASSSDPGVDQPQHF.

In this sample, this clonotype turned up a few times. This chain joins TRBV20-1 and TRBJ2-7, with TRBD2 as a possible D gene (6 bases). The CDR3 sequence is 15 residues long. Germline assignment: CDR1 DFQATT and CDR2 SNEGSKA (reference sequence). Trimming pared 4 bases from V and 0 bases from J, leaving 16 bases between. CDR3 region: CSATSAGGVSYEQYF. The CDR3, as DNA: TGCAGTGCTACTTCTGCAGGAGGGGTCTCCTACGAGCAGTACTTC.

The chain uses TRBV18 and TRBJ2-5, with D unclear. Germline CDR1 KGHSH, CDR2 LQKENI. This CDR3 is built from 14 residues. The germline V and J ends were trimmed by 6 bases and 4 bases, with 15 bases remaining between them. The CDR3 loop reads CASSPSGSRETQYF. CDR3 bases: TGTGCCAGCTCCCCTTCCGGGTCCAGAGAGACCCAGTACTTC.

The rearrangement joins TRBV13 to TRBJ1-2; TRBD1 aligns across 7 bases. Germline CDR1 and CDR2: PRHDT and FYEKMQ (reference sequence). Losses at the gene ends were 5 bases for V and 1 base for J; bases not matched to a gene: 13. The CDR3 loop spans 17 amino acids. CDR3: CASSPTLGGGLNYGYTF. The CDR3 coding sequence is TGTGCCAGCAGCCCAACCCTTGGAGGGGGCCTTAACTATGGCTACACCTTC.

The chain carries TRBV11-2 and TRBJ2-7; 8 bases map to TRBD1. Germline trimming cut 2 bases from V and 5 bases from J; bases unmatched to any gene: 5. CDR1 SGHAT and CDR2 FQNNGV come from the germline V gene. The CDR3 is made up of 14 amino acids. CDR3 amino acids: CASSLRTGGNEQYF. The CDR3 nucleotides read TGTGCCAGCAGCTTAAGAACAGGGGGGAACGAGCAGTACTTC.

The sample holds a few counts of this clonotype. The V and J genes are TRBV21-1 and TRBJ1-2; TRBD1 is the table's D call, not checked against the DNA. TRBV21-1 is shown as a pseudogene. The CDR3 is 16 residues long. The CDR3 DNA follows: TGTGCCAGCAGCAAAGGGACACTCGGGCCACGCTATGGCTACACCTTC. This gives the protein CASSKGTLGPRYGYTF.

The gene calls are TRBV4-1 and TRBJ1-1; tentatively, D is TRBD1 (5 bases). The CDR3 consists of 13 residues. Germline V gene sequence: CDR1 MGHRA, CDR2 YSYEKL. The V gene lost 4 bases and the J gene lost 4 bases, with 10 bases spanning the gap. The DNA of the CDR3 is TGCGCCAGCAGCCCTGAGGGGCGCACTGAAGCTTTCTTT. Encoded protein: CASSPEGRTEAFF.

Comments on this clonotype: One end of the junction is discordant with germline, which a read error may explain. V and J are TRBV5-1 and TRBJ2-5; 8 bases match TRBD2. CDR1 is SGHRS and CDR2 is YFSETQ in the germline V gene. This CDR3 is 16 amino acids long. CDR3 protein: CASSIGNSGAQEIQYF. In DNA form, the CDR3 reads TGCGCCAGCAGCATCGGAAATAGCGGGGCCCAAGAGATCCAGTACTTC.